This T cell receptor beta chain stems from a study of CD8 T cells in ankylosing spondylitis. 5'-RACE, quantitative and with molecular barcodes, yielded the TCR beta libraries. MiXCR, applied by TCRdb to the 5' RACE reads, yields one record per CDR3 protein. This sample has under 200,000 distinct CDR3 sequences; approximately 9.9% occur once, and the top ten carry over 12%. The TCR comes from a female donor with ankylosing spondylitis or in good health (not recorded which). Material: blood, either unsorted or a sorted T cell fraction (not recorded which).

The DNA for the CDR3 is TGTGCCAGCAGCTTAGGTGGCCGATTGAACACTGAAGCTTTCTTT. Residues: CASSLGGRLNTEAFF. The chain combines TRBV7-8 with TRBJ1-1; D ambiguous. The CDR3 has 15 amino acids. Deletions cut 1 base from V and 0 bases from J, with 9 bases between. Germline V gives CDR1 SGHVS, CDR2 FQNEAQ.